This T cell receptor beta chain is drawn from a study of cytotoxic CD8 clonotypes in ibrutinib-treated CLL. In the study overall: Among responders, about 25 were partial and 2 complete; after median roughly 66 months, 14 stayed remitted and some twelve progressed. Productive templates per sample averaged roughly 230,000; productive rearrangements, 94,082.

Whole-study results and caveats: Higher circulating CD8+ T-cell counts strongly accompanied higher baseline clonality, above age-matched healthy donors. Baseline levels were approached again at progression, after clonality had risen at ibrutinib response.

Trimming removed 2 bases from V and 7 bases from J, with 12 bases in between. Looked up from germline, CDR1 is SQVTM and CDR2 is ANQGSEA. The CDR3 extends over 13 amino acids. In the case of this clone: What it recognizes is unknown.

TCRdb's table, derived via immunoSEQ multiplex PCR, lists solely in-frame clones and lacks some. Seen here are roughly 250,000 clones, roughly 70% observed once, and the top ten hold 15% to 19%. This TCR derives from a human donor with chronic lymphocytic leukemia. The starting material was PBMCs, obtained after 24 months of ibrutinib treatment. The chain uses TRBV29-1 and TRBJ1-5; D unclear. Written as DNA, the CDR3 is TGCAGCGTTGAATATGGGGTTGGCCAGCCCCAGCATTTT. Amino acids: CSVEYGVGQPQHF. The variable domain in full, with the rest retrieved from reference TRBV29-1 and TRBJ1-5, is SAVISQKPSRDICQRGTSLTIQCQVDSQVTMMFWYRQQPGQSLTLIATANQGSEATYESGFVIDKFPISRPNLTFSTLTVSNMSPEDSSIYLCSVEYGVGQPQHFGDGTRLSIL.